Sequencing of this TCR beta chain was carried out in a study of control samples from healthy donors and cancer patients. Germline V CDR1 and CDR2: SGHRS, YFSETQ. The CDR3 consists of 15 residues. V lost 2 bases, J lost 6 bases, and 15 bases lay in between. Libraries were prepared by immunoSEQ multiplex PCR; TCRdb keeps only in-frame clonotypes and omits some of them. The sample includes about 96,000 clones, 85% to 95% seen only once; the top ten take 8%. The receptor was derived from a man younger than 35 in good health. Sequences were obtained from blood. The gene calls are TRBV5-1 and TRBJ2-1; tentative D call: TRBD1 (6 bases). The CDR3, as DNA: TGCGCCAGCAGCTTCGGTGTGGGGGCGTTCAATGAGCAGTTCTTC. It codes for CASSFGVGAFNEQFF.